The 29 T cell receptor beta chains listed next were all sequenced from one sample in a study of cytomegalovirus exposure and HLA in healthy donors. The PCR contained 60 Vbeta and 13 Jbeta primers. Here immunoSEQ multiplex PCR was the method, and the copy in TCRdb shows in-frame clones only, minus some. Among 55,000 to 80,000 clones, roughly four fifths were seen once, and the ten largest hold about 7.1%. Sequencing used PBMCs. These receptors came from a woman aged 30 to 39 in good health and CMV-seropositive.

The chain uses TRBV25-1 and TRBJ2-5, with TRBD2 identical over 8 bases. The last part of the DNA fits TRBJ2-7 better; the J call may be wrong. Looked up from germline, CDR1 is MGHDK and CDR2 is SYGVNS. CDR3 length equals 14 residues. CDR3 region: CASSEPGLVYEQYF. For the CDR3, the DNA is TGTGCCAGCAGTGAACCGGGACTAGTGTACGAGCAGTACTTC.

This sequence joins TRBV27 and TRBJ2-7, with 7 nucleotides matching TRBD2. V dropped 8 bases and J dropped 7; count of bases not matched to a gene: 11. The CDR3 is 13 residues long. From germline, CDR1 is MNHEY and CDR2 SMNVEV (reference sequence). CDR3 amino acids: CASHFREVGEQYF. The CDR3 DNA sequence: TGTGCCAGCCACTTTCGGGAGGTCGGTGAGCAGTACTTC.

The CDR3 nucleotides are TGTGCCAGCAGCCCGACAGGGGGCGAGCAGTACTTC. Translation gives CASSPTGGEQYF. The chain is built from TRBV27 and TRBJ2-7; 9 bases fit TRBD1. After removal of 6 bases from V and 6 bases from J, the junction contained 3 bases not matched to a gene. CDR1 and CDR2 (germline): MNHEY, SMNVEV (reference sequence). This CDR3 is built from 12 residues.

The gene calls are TRBV6-5 and TRBJ2-5; TRBD2 matches at 8 bases. The CDR3 length is 15 residues. V gave up 5 bases and J gave up 2 bases; unmatched junction bases: 7. CDR1 MNHEY and CDR2 SVGAGI come from the germline V gene. The CDR3, as DNA: TGTGCCAGCAGTGGGACTAGGCTACCTCAAGAGACCCAGTACTTC. The encoded protein is CASSGTRLPQETQYF.

This rearrangement joins TRBV13 to TRBJ2-2; a weak D match, TRBD1 (6 bases). Per germline, CDR1 PRHDT and CDR2 FYEKMQ (reference sequence). V gave up 4 bases and J gave up 1 base, with 7 bases separating them. This CDR3 has 14 amino acids. This CDR3 reads CASSSGQNTGELFF. The CDR3 nucleotides are TGTGCCAGCAGCTCGGGACAGAACACCGGGGAGCTGTTTTTT.

This rearrangement joins TRBV12-5 to TRBJ2-1; 9 bases line up with TRBD2. The CDR3 is made up of 13 amino acids. Germline trimming cut 3 bases from V and 10 bases from J; bases unmatched to any gene: 4. Germline lookup yields CDR1 LGHNT and CDR2 FRNRAP. The CDR3 DNA sequence: TGTGCTAGTGGTTTTGGCGGGAGGGACGAGCAGTTCTTC. It is translated as CASGFGGRDEQFF.

This clone was seen more than once but under ten times. The chain carries TRBV27 and TRBJ2-7, with 11 bases fitting TRBD2. CDR1 is MNHEY, CDR2 SMNVEV, per germline (reference sequence). The CDR3 runs 15 residues. V was pared by 7 bases and J by 6 bases, with 11 bases of the junction left unmatched. CDR3 coding DNA: TGTGCCAGCAAGGTGTTTAGCGGGAGGGCAGGCGAGCAGTACTTC. Translation: CASKVFSGRAGEQYF.

This chain links TRBV27 with TRBJ2-5, with TRBD2 as a possible D gene (6 bases). This CDR3 comprises 13 residues. From germline, CDR1 is MNHEY and CDR2 SMNVEV (reference sequence). The V end was cut by 4 bases, the J end by 6 bases, with 12 bases between. This CDR3 is CASSSSAGKTQYF. The CDR3 region has the DNA TGTGCCAGCAGTTCTAGCGCGGGGAAGACCCAGTACTTC.

The chain joins TRBV6-5 to TRBJ2-7, with 7 bases that match TRBD1. J gave up 7 bases and V 5 bases, and 8 bases lay outside the gene matches. CDR1 is MNHEY, CDR2 SVGAGI, per germline. CDR3 length equals 13 residues. The CDR3 here is CASSRQGPGEQYF. The CDR3 nucleotides are TGTGCCAGCAGTCGACAGGGCCCGGGAGAGCAGTACTTC.

The V call is TRBV6-4, the J call TRBJ1-1; possibly TRBD1 for D (6 bases). V was cut by 5 bases and J by 2 bases, with 9 bases left in between. CDR1 and CDR2 from the germline V gene are MRHNA and SNTAGT. The CDR3 is 13 amino acids. The CDR3, as DNA: TGTGCCAGCAGTAGGGACACAAACACTGAAGCTTTCTTT. Translating it yields CASSRDTNTEAFF.

In DNA, the CDR3 is TGTGCCAGCAGCGCCTGGACTAGCGGGAGAGGGGAGACCCAGTACTTC. This encodes CASSAWTSGRGETQYF. This sequence joins TRBV9 and TRBJ2-5, with TRBD2 matching over 13 bases. The CDR3 loop spans 16 amino acids. The ends lost 3 bases at V and 5 bases at J; junction bases unmatched: 7. Germline loops: CDR1 SGDLS, CDR2 YYNGEE.

The rearrangement joins TRBV6-5 to TRBJ2-7, with 8 bases that match TRBD1. Trimming cost V 5 bases and J 0 bases; bases outside gene matches: 6. Per germline, CDR1 MNHEY and CDR2 SVGAGI. The CDR3 spans 15 residues. The CDR3 loop is CASSRTGRGSYEQYF. The CDR3 nucleotides read TGTGCCAGCAGTCGGACAGGGCGAGGCTCCTACGAGCAGTACTTC.

This clone is termed medium-sized. The chain joins TRBV5-1 to TRBJ2-7, with D perhaps matching TRBD1 (6 bases). The CDR3 is made up of 12 amino acids. Between the trimmed V and J ends, which lost 4 bases and 7 bases, there was a span of 12 bases. Germline loops: CDR1 SGHRS, CDR2 YFSETQ. The CDR3 protein is CASSTGTGEQYF. DNA of the CDR3: TGCGCCAGCAGCACAGGGACGGGGGAGCAGTACTTC.

The chain has TRBV7-9 and TRBJ2-5, with TRBD2 matching over 14 bases. Trimming removed 2 bases from V and 4 bases from J; junction bases left unmatched: 12. The length of the CDR3 is 19 residues. Germline CDR1 and CDR2: SEHNR and FQNEAQ (reference sequence). The CDR3 coding sequence is TGTGCCAGCAGCTTATTCCCCGGACTAGCGGGAGGCAGGGGAGAGACCCAGTACTTC. It specifies CASSLFPGLAGGRGETQYF.

Of note for this clone: One junction end does not reproduce the germline sequence, and a read error may be involved. This chain's CDR3 is CASSRDRGWNAEAFF. The CDR3 coding sequence is TGTGCCAGCAGTCGGGACAGGGGATGGAACGCTGAAGCTTTCTTT. V usage is TRBV28 and J usage is TRBJ1-1; 10 bases fit TRBD1. The CDR3 loop spans 15 amino acids. The germline V gene encodes CDR1 MDHEN and CDR2 SYDVKM.

This clone was recorded a few times. The chain joins TRBV7-9 to TRBJ2-5; 10 bases are a match to TRBD2. The CDR3 loop spans 17 amino acids. Germline CDR1 reads SEHNR; CDR2 reads FQNEAQ (reference sequence). V shed 5 bases and J 0 bases; nucleotides not matched to a gene: 9. CDR3 in amino acids: CASSPPGTSADQETQYF. The DNA for the CDR3 is TGTGCCAGCAGCCCCCCAGGGACTAGCGCCGACCAAGAGACCCAGTACTTC.

The rearrangement joins TRBV19 to TRBJ2-5, with D possibly TRBD2 on 6 matching bases. The V end was cut by 6 bases, the J end by 2 bases, with 16 bases between. Germline V CDR1 and CDR2: LNHDA, SQIVND (reference sequence). The CDR3 loop spans 15 amino acids. CDR3 DNA sequence: TGTGCCAGTAGGAATTGGGACTCAGATCAAGAGACCCAGTACTTC. It specifies CASRNWDSDQETQYF.

The chain is built from TRBV7-8 and TRBJ2-5, with 9 bases matching TRBD2. The V gene's germline CDR1 is SGHVS and CDR2 FQNEAQ. V gave up 10 bases and J gave up 6 bases; unmatched junction bases: 24. The CDR3 runs to 18 residues. DNA for the CDR3: TGTGCCACCCAGCGGGGGGCGCGGAATCCGTGGCAAGTGCAGACCCAGTACTTC. Translated: CATQRGARNPWQVQTQYF.

The V gene is TRBV4-2, the J gene TRBJ2-2, with D unresolved. The CDR3 contains 14 residues. V was trimmed by 0 bases and J by 6 bases, leaving 8 bases between them. Germline values: CDR1 LGHNA, CDR2 YNFKEQ. CDR3 sequence (DNA): TGTGCCAGCAGCCAAGAACTTATCTCCGGGGAGCTGTTTTTT. This translates into CASSQELISGELFF.

The chain recombines TRBV29-1 with TRBJ1-1, with 12 nucleotides matching TRBD1. V lost 4 bases to trimming and J lost 8 bases; unmatched junction nucleotides: 11. CDR1 and CDR2 (germline): SQVTM, ANQGSEA. This CDR3 contains 15 residues. In DNA, the CDR3 is TGCAGCGTTGGCAGCAATACCGGGACAGGGGGCGAAGCTTTCTTT. Its translation: CSVGSNTGTGGEAFF. Filled out from reference TRBV29-1 and TRBJ1-1, the complete variable domain reads SAVISQKPSRDICQRGTSLTIQCQVDSQVTMMFWYRQQPGQSLTLIATANQGSEATYESGFVIDKFPISRPNLTFSTLTVSNMSPEDSSIYLCSVGSNTGTGGEAFFGQGTRLTVV.

The rearrangement links TRBV6-1 to TRBJ2-7; 9 nucleotides align to TRBD1. The CDR3 consists of 15 residues. After removal of 3 bases from V and 3 bases from J, the junction contained 6 bases not matched to a gene. Germline values: CDR1 MNHNS, CDR2 SASEGT. Here the CDR3 DNA reads TGTGCCAGCAGTGAGGGGACAGGGATCATCTACGAGCAGTACTTC. Its translation: CASSEGTGIIYEQYF.

The chain links TRBV15 to TRBJ2-1; TRBD1 matches 8 bases. V gave up 3 bases and J gave up 8 bases; unmatched junction bases: 12. CDR3 length: 16 amino acids. Germline V gives CDR1 LNHNV, CDR2 YYDKDF (reference sequence). The CDR3 is CATSSVETGGSYEQFF. Here the CDR3 DNA reads TGTGCCACCAGCAGCGTAGAAACAGGGGGATCGTATGAGCAGTTCTTC.

The chain recombines TRBV7-6 with TRBJ2-7; 7 positions agree with TRBD2. The CDR3 runs to 13 residues. Germline CDR1 reads SGHVS; CDR2 reads FNYEAQ. J gave up 3 bases and V 5 bases, and 4 bases lay outside the gene matches. CDR3 sequence: CASSPGTIYEQYF. In DNA, the CDR3 is TGTGCCAGCAGCCCTGGGACTATCTACGAGCAGTACTTC.

This clone was seen more than once but under ten times. The chain recombines TRBV6-5 with TRBJ2-7, with D perhaps matching TRBD2 (5 bases). Germline V lookup: CDR1 MNHEY, CDR2 SVGAGI. This CDR3 has 12 residues. V was pared by 6 bases and J by 7 bases, with 13 bases between. The CDR3 DNA reads as TGTGCCAGCAGCGGACGGGCGGGTGAGCAGTACTTC. Translation gives CASSGRAGEQYF.

By share, this clone ranks as medium-sized. This chain connects TRBV18 to TRBJ1-1; 7 positions agree with TRBD1. V lost 3 bases to trimming and J lost 0 bases; unmatched junction nucleotides: 13. The CDR3 has 18 amino acids. CDR1 is KGHSH, CDR2 LQKENI, per germline. CDR3 DNA sequence: TGTGCCAGCTCACCTCTCCCTCGGGACAGCCCTTTGAACACTGAAGCTTTCTTT. Translating it yields CASSPLPRDSPLNTEAFF.

This clone was seen a handful of times. The genes are TRBV2 and TRBJ1-3; a weak D match, TRBD1 (5 bases). The CDR3 is 16 amino acids. Deletions cut 4 bases from V and 0 bases from J, with 13 bases between. Germline V gene sequence: CDR1 SNHLY, CDR2 FYNNEI. The CDR3 sequence is CASSAGTPFSGNTIYF. In DNA, the CDR3 is TGTGCCAGCAGTGCAGGGACTCCCTTCTCTGGAAACACCATATATTTT.

The rearrangement uses TRBV28 and TRBJ2-3; 13 positions match TRBD2. The CDR3 covers 15 residues. V shed 7 bases and J 3 bases; nucleotides not matched to a gene: 4. Germline values: CDR1 MDHEN, CDR2 SYDVKM. In DNA, the CDR3 is TGTGCCAGCACAGGACTAGCGGGAGTGACAGATACGCAGTATTTT. Translated: CASTGLAGVTDTQYF.

The chain employs TRBV6-1 and TRBJ2-1; D may be TRBD2 (5 bases). CDR3 size: 17 residues. Deletions cut 1 base from V and 1 base from J, with 14 bases between. Germline loops: CDR1 MNHNS, CDR2 SASEGT. CDR3 DNA: TGTGCCAGCAGTGAAGGTCGCCGAAGGGAGTCCTACAATGAGCAGTTCTTC. Translated: CASSEGRRRESYNEQFF.

The chain is built from TRBV11-2 and TRBJ2-7; the D gene is possibly TRBD2 (7 bases). CDR3 size: 17 residues. CDR1 and CDR2 (germline): SGHAT, FQNNGV. Trimming pared 5 bases from V and 5 bases from J, leaving 25 bases between. The CDR3 reads CASSLSWGGRVGDEQYF. The CDR3 DNA reads TGTGCCAGCAGCCTAAGTTGGGGGGGGCGGGTTGGGGACGAGCAGTACTTC.